The sample holds a few counts of the clone carrying this T cell receptor beta chain. Its antigen is as yet unknown. CDR1 SGHRS and CDR2 YFSETQ come from the germline V gene. The CDR3 is made up of 15 amino acids. Trimming took off 4 bases at V and 0 bases at J, with 8 bases between the two ends. These data are taken from a study of CD8 T cells in ankylosing spondylitis. Overall study findings and caveats: A CD8+ phenotype characterized the disease-linked clones, which were relatively rare in peripheral blood.

Molecular-barcoded quantitative 5'-RACE produced these TCR beta libraries. TCRdb re-derived calls from the 5' RACE reads in MiXCR, one entry per CDR3 protein. The sample lists tens of thousands of distinct CDR3 sequences; about 7.8% were seen once. Sequencing was performed on blood, either unsorted or a sorted T cell fraction (not recorded which). The chain combines TRBV5-1 with TRBJ2-6; D call uncertain. This clonotype originated in a female donor with ankylosing spondylitis or in good health (not recorded which). The CDR3, as DNA: TGCGCCAGCAGCACGTACAGCTCTGGGGCCAACGTCCTGACTTTC. Its translation: CASSTYSSGANVLTF.